This TCR beta chain was identified in a study of shared clonotypes between healthy human individuals. Overall study results and limits: Represented genetic and exposure-history diversity was restricted by having few donors. Deeper or shallower sequencing was expected to change how clonotypes are shared among donors.

On ten immunoSEQ deep assay plates, unsorted PBMC DNA was sequenced. TCRdb's table, derived via immunoSEQ multiplex PCR, lists solely in-frame clones and lacks some. Here the sample spans about 490,000 clones, 60% to 85% being singletons. For this clone: Its antigen is still unknown.

Germline loops: CDR1 SGHTA, CDR2 FQGNSA. The V and J ends lost 6 bases and 3 bases, in that order; junction bases with no gene match: 9. CDR3 size: 16 residues. The chain is built from TRBV7-2 and TRBJ2-1; 9 bases align to TRBD1. The clonotype comes from a woman aged 40 to 50 in good health. Some clones in this sample may be carry-over from other donors' samples. Sequences were obtained from PBMCs. CDR3 nucleotide sequence: TGTGCCAGCAGTCCCCGGACAGGGGCTATCTACAATGAGCAGTTCTTC. Its translation is CASSPRTGAIYNEQFF.